The 20 T cell receptor beta chains presented below share a single source sample, sequenced in a study of shared clonotypes between healthy human individuals. Method: immunoSEQ multiplex PCR; TCRdb's copy keeps in-frame clones and lacks some. The table records about 500,000 clones, around 77% of them present only once. The material sequenced was PBMCs. The receptors shown here come from a woman aged 35 to 49 in good health. Some clones in this sample may be carry-over from other donors' samples.

A note on this clone: A far larger clone is only one base removed, so a read error is likely. The rearrangement joins TRBV6-5 to TRBJ1-5; D is unresolved. The CDR3 loop spans 14 amino acids. The germline gives CDR1 MNHEY, CDR2 SVGAGI. V gave up 6 bases and J gave up 6 bases, with 15 bases separating them. CDR3 coding DNA: TGTGCCAGCAGCTCCTACTTACAAGGTCAGCCCCAGCATTTT. Protein product: CASSSYLQGQPQHF.

V usage is TRBV7-9 and J usage is TRBJ1-1, with D perhaps matching TRBD1 (5 bases). The CDR3 has 15 residues. Trimming removed 4 bases from V and 1 base from J, with 13 bases in between. CDR1 SEHNR and CDR2 FQNEAQ come from the germline V gene (reference sequence). The CDR3 loop reads CASSSGRGGNTEAFF. The CDR3, as DNA: TGTGCCAGCAGCTCAGGCCGGGGCGGGAACACTGAAGCTTTCTTT. The whole variable domain, filled in from reference TRBV7-9 and TRBJ1-1, reads DTGVSQNPRHKITKRGQNVTFRCDPISEHNRLYWYRQTLGQGPEFLTYFQNEAQLEKSRLLSDRFSAERPKGSFSTLEIQRTEQGDSAMYLCASSSGRGGNTEAFFGQGTRLTVV.

This clone occurred once. It may be a read error: a sequence one base away is much more abundant. The chain combines TRBV4-1 with TRBJ2-7, with 7 bases aligning to TRBD1. This CDR3 region has 15 residues. From germline, CDR1 is MGHRA and CDR2 YSYEKL. Here the CDR3 reads CASNQGLTGPYEQYF. DNA for the CDR3: TGCGCCAGCAACCAAGGGTTGACAGGGCCGTACGAGCAGTACTTC.

As concerns this clone: A far larger clone differs by one base, so this is likely a read error. Other DNA sequences within the sample encode an identical CDR3. The chain recombines TRBV5-1 with TRBJ2-5; D gene unclear. Germline CDR1 SGHRS, CDR2 YFSETQ. The CDR3 has 15 amino acids. With 0 bases removed from V and 2 bases from J, the gap between germline ends came to 11 bases. CDR3 bases: TGCGCCAGCAGCTTGGAGCTAAGGATACAAGAGACCCAGTACTTC. This codes for CASSLELRIQETQYF.

The chain uses TRBV2 and TRBJ1-2, with D hard to call. The CDR3 has 13 residues. The germline gives CDR1 SNHLY, CDR2 FYNNEI. The ends were cut back, 4 bases at V and 7 bases at J, with 13 bases in the middle. Here the CDR3 DNA reads TGTGCCAGCAGTGGGACTCGGAGCTCTGGCTACACCTTC. Amino acid sequence: CASSGTRSSGYTF.

The chain employs TRBV6-1 and TRBJ1-5, with D possibly being TRBD1 (5 bases). The CDR3 totals 15 residues. Germline V gene sequence: CDR1 MNHNS, CDR2 SASEGT. The V gene lost 4 bases and the J gene lost 5 bases, with 15 bases spanning the gap. CDR3 DNA sequence: TGTGCCAGCAGTGGAGGCGGGCCGGGGGATCAGCCCCAGCATTTT. Protein product: CASSGGGPGDQPQHF.

The V and J genes are TRBV10-2 and TRBJ2-5; 9 bases agree with TRBD1. TRBJ2-7 explains the end of the DNA better; the J call may be wrong. This CDR3 has 16 amino acids. From germline, CDR1 is WSHSY and CDR2 SAAADI. CDR3 sequence: CASSESRDRDSGEQYF. The CDR3 nucleotides read TGCGCCAGCAGTGAGTCTAGGGACAGGGATAGCGGCGAGCAGTACTTC.

V usage is TRBV7-9 and J usage is TRBJ2-1; D uncertain. Germline CDR1 SEHNR, CDR2 FQNEAQ (reference sequence). Trimming pared 5 bases from V and 7 bases from J, leaving 12 bases between. The CDR3 spans 13 residues. CDR3 sequence reads: CASSLTMGNEQFF. DNA for the CDR3: TGTGCCAGCAGCCTAACTATGGGAAATGAGCAGTTCTTC.

The chain combines TRBV27 with TRBJ2-2; D perhaps matches TRBD2 (5 bases). CDR1 MNHEY and CDR2 SMNVEV come from the germline V gene (reference sequence). V was trimmed by 5 bases and J by 5 bases, leaving 9 bases between them. This CDR3 has 13 residues. The CDR3 region has the DNA TGTGCCAGCAGTCCCCCGGGGACCGGGGAGCTGTTTTTT. It is translated as CASSPPGTGELFF.

About this clone itself: At one of its ends the junction is not consistent with the germline gene, which may arise from a read error. The chain joins TRBV28 to TRBJ2-7, with 7 bases identical to TRBD2. The V gene's germline CDR1 is MDHEN and CDR2 SYDVKM. The CDR3 contains 14 residues. The CDR3 DNA reads as TGTGCCAGCAGTTTAGCGGGAGCAACGTACGAGCGGTACTTC. It codes for CASSLAGATYERYF.

This clone was counted many times. The V and J genes are TRBV15 and TRBJ1-3; the D gene is possibly TRBD1 (5 bases). The V and J ends lost 0 bases and 6 bases respectively, with 9 bases between them. This CDR3 comprises 14 residues. The germline CDR1 and CDR2 sequences are LNHNV and YYDKDF (reference sequence). CDR3 sequence reads: CATSRDRAVNTIYF. Written as DNA, the CDR3 is TGTGCCACCAGCAGAGACAGGGCGGTAAACACCATATATTTT.

The chain recombines TRBV10-3 with TRBJ2-1; the match to TRBD2 covers 11 bases. The CDR3 runs 14 residues. The J segment lost 3 bases and the V segment lost 7 bases, leaving 2 bases of the junction unmatched. CDR1 and CDR2 from the germline V gene are ENHRY and SYGVKD. CDR3: CAIKGLADYNEQFF. The DNA of the CDR3 is TGTGCCATCAAGGGACTAGCGGACTACAATGAGCAGTTCTTC.

The V and J genes are TRBV10-1 and TRBJ2-7; weak D call: TRBD1 (6 bases). Looked up from germline, CDR1 is WNHNN and CDR2 is SYGVQD (reference sequence). The CDR3 is made up of 13 amino acids. V gave up 4 bases and J gave up 6 bases, with 13 bases separating them. CDR3 coding DNA: TGCGCCAGCAGTGTTACCCTAGGGGGCGAGCAGTACTTC. Its translation: CASSVTLGGEQYF.

This clone turned up a few times. The genes are TRBV28 and TRBJ2-5; the D is unclear. Trimming stripped 2 bases from V and 5 bases from J, with 9 bases between. Germline V lookup: CDR1 MDHEN, CDR2 SYDVKM. The CDR3 consists of 13 residues. In DNA, the CDR3 is TGTGCCAGCAGTTTACCGGGTTGGGAGACCCAGTACTTC. Translating it yields CASSLPGWETQYF. The entire variable domain, with the rest obtained from reference TRBV28 and TRBJ2-5, is as follows: DVKVTQSSRYLVKRTGEKVFLECVQDMDHENMFWYRQDPGLGLRLIYFSYDVKMKEKGDIPEGYSVSREKKERFSLILESASTNQTSMYLCASSLPGWETQYFGPGTRLLVL.

A word on this clone: A far larger clone lies a single base away; this is likely a read error. Other DNA sequences in the same sample also yield this CDR3. The chain recombines TRBV30 with TRBJ1-4; tentatively, D is TRBD1 (5 bases). CDR1 and CDR2 from the germline V gene are GTSNPN and SVGIG (reference sequence). The CDR3 runs to 14 residues. The CDR3 nucleotides are TGTGCCTGGAGTCCCCTGGGGACTAATGAAAAGCTGTTTTTT. This sequence encodes CAWSPLGTNEKLFF. Full variable domain (missing parts from reference TRBV30 and TRBJ1-4): SQTIHQWPATLVQPVGSPLSLECTVEGTSNPNLYWYRQAAGRGLQLLFYSVGIGQISSEVPQNLSASRPQDRQFILSSKKLLLSDSGFYLCAWSPLGTNEKLFFGSGTQLSVL.

This clone was seen once. This chain links TRBV28 with TRBJ1-2; maybe TRBD1 (5 bases). With 4 bases removed from V and 2 bases from J, the gap between germline ends came to 8 bases. This CDR3 comprises 13 residues. Germline V gives CDR1 MDHEN, CDR2 SYDVKM. The CDR3 DNA reads TGTGCCAGCAGTTACCAGGGAAACTATGGCTACACCTTC. Its protein product is CASSYQGNYGYTF.

This clone was seen ten or more times. The V call is TRBV19, the J call TRBJ2-5; D uncertain. This CDR3 has 14 residues. V gave up 2 bases and J gave up 1 base, with 8 bases separating them. The germline gives CDR1 LNHDA, CDR2 SQIVND (reference sequence). The DNA of the CDR3 is TGTGCCAGTAGTATATTGGCAGGCCAAGAGACCCAGTACTTC. Its protein is CASSILAGQETQYF.

This clone was detected a few times. The chain couples TRBV6-1 to TRBJ2-7; 10 positions agree with TRBD1. J lost 4 bases, V lost 4 bases, and 4 bases had no gene match. Germline CDR1 MNHNS, CDR2 SASEGT. The CDR3 runs to 14 residues. This chain's CDR3 is CASSVDRGLYEQYF. CDR3 in DNA: TGTGCCAGCAGTGTAGACAGGGGGCTTTACGAGCAGTACTTC.

The V call is TRBV9, the J call TRBJ2-1; a weak D match, TRBD2 (5 bases). The V and J ends lost 0 bases and 0 bases respectively, with 13 bases between them. CDR3 length: 17 amino acids. The V gene's germline CDR1 is SGDLS and CDR2 YYNGEE. The CDR3 protein is CASSVDGRVSSYNEQFF. DNA for the CDR3: TGTGCCAGCAGCGTAGACGGGCGGGTTAGCTCCTACAATGAGCAGTTCTTC.

This chain joins TRBV2 and TRBJ2-7; possible D gene TRBD1, 6 bases. Germline assignment: CDR1 SNHLY and CDR2 FYNNEI. This CDR3 spans 12 amino acids. V was clipped by 7 bases and J by 3 bases, with 10 bases between them. CDR3 loop: CASTPDSYEQYF. The CDR3 nucleotides are TGTGCCAGCACTCCGGACAGCTACGAGCAGTACTTC.